This is a list of T cell receptor beta chains from one sample in a study of metastatic and nonmetastatic thyroid tumors. TCRdb reprocessed the PCR reads via MiXCR. Seen here are about 20,000 clones, 20% to 25% observed once, and the top ten hold about a sixth. Sequencing input: tumor tissue. All receptors come from a female donor with papillary thyroid cancer or a benign thyroid nodule (not recorded which). Some clones in this sample may be carry-over from other donors' samples. Both conserved end residues are trimmed from each CDR3. The D gene is left open where the match is weak.

d_call v_call cdr3_length cdr3_aa
TRBD1 TRBV28 16 ASSLLPGQGIRGTEAF
TRBD2 TRBV19 13 ASSRLALGGNEQF
. TRBV27 11 ASSLTGNYGYT
TRBD2 TRBV11-3 13 ASSFGTTNTGELF
. TRBV5-1 13 ASSLFGVREGGYT
TRBD1 TRBV20-1 12 SAPGTGITDTQY
TRBD1 TRBV12-3/TRBV12-4 13 ASSSTGTGIEGYT
TRBD2 TRBV24-1 13 ATSAGTSGNNEQF
TRBD1 TRBV12-3/TRBV12-4 14 ASSFSIGRGQETQY
TRBD1 TRBV5-1 15 ASSFSPGTGLPETQY
TRBD2 TRBV15 16 ATSRGGTSTPSTDTQY
TRBD1 TRBV6-2/TRBV6-3 15 ASSPPRQGAWKQPQH
TRBD2 TRBV11-2 14 ASSLDSLAGANEQF
TRBD2 TRBV5-1 12 ASSRGLAGGEQF
TRBD2 TRBV7-9 13 ASTQLASSYNEQF
. TRBV2 11 ATNRVVSDGYT
. TRBV28 14 ASSPGDLIGTGELF
. TRBV4-1 11 ASSQYETDTQY
TRBD1 TRBV28 10 ASRGRGRTIY
TRBD2 TRBV11-1 13 ASSLAPSGGYEQY
. TRBV20-1 10 SASRSSYEQY
TRBD2 TRBV7-7 13 ASSSGLAGRFEQF
TRBD2 TRBV11-2 15 ASSPLTSGRAIYEQY
. TRBV7-2 9 ASSSTYEQY
. TRBV10-3 14 AISESLGEKGEKLF
TRBD2 TRBV11-2 14 ASRKPGLAGVGEQY